These T cell receptor beta chains were read from a single sample in a study of blood T cell repertoires in COVID-19. Assay used: immunoSEQ multiplex PCR; TCRdb lists only in-frame clones, some missing. Here the sample spans under 250,000 clones, approximately 80% being singletons. The sample consisted of peripheral blood. The origin of the receptors is a woman in her seventies with acute or convalescent COVID-19. Each CDR3 is given with its conserved first and last residue. The order of the fields is CDR3 protein, CDR3 DNA, D gene, clone size, J gene, V gene. D genes are given only for firm matches. Where a row states a size, it is once, few, many or the class of an expanded clone; other rows omit it.

CDR3 protein: CASSFRLARETQYF
CDR3 DNA: TGCGCCAGCAGCTTTAGACTAGCGAGAGAGACCCAGTACTTC
D gene: TRBD2
clone size: -
J gene: TRBJ2-5
V gene: TRBV5-1

CDR3 protein: CASRYGEETQYF
CDR3 DNA: TGCGCCAGCAGGTACGGGGAAGAGACCCAGTACTTC
D gene: -
clone size: -
J gene: TRBJ2-5
V gene: TRBV5-1

CDR3 protein: CATSRDIRLTEAFF
CDR3 DNA: TGTGCCACCAGCAGAGATATCAGACTCACTGAAGCTTTCTTT
D gene: -
clone size: few
J gene: TRBJ1-1
V gene: TRBV15

CDR3 protein: CASSSWDSSGANVLTF
CDR3 DNA: TGTGCCAGCAGTTCCTGGGACAGCTCTGGGGCCAACGTCCTGACTTTC
D gene: TRBD1
clone size: -
J gene: TRBJ2-6
V gene: TRBV6-5

CDR3 protein: CASSVWQSSEKLFF
CDR3 DNA: TGTGCCAGCAGTGTATGGCAGTCTAGTGAAAAACTGTTTTTT
D gene: -
clone size: many
J gene: TRBJ1-4
V gene: TRBV2

CDR3 protein: CASSLDRLEKLFF
CDR3 DNA: TGTGCCAGCAGCTTAGATCGTCTTGAAAAACTGTTTTTT
D gene: -
clone size: -
J gene: TRBJ1-4
V gene: TRBV11-2

CDR3 protein: CASSAPDRVGSNEQFF
CDR3 DNA: TGTGCCAGCAGCGCGCCCGACAGGGTGGGGTCAAATGAGCAGTTCTTC
D gene: TRBD1
clone size: -
J gene: TRBJ2-1
V gene: TRBV11-3

CDR3 protein: CATSKTVNYGYTF
CDR3 DNA: TGTGCCACCAGTAAAACAGTTAACTATGGCTACACCTTC
D gene: -
clone size: -
J gene: TRBJ1-2
V gene: TRBV24-1

CDR3 protein: CASSQLSAGGYTF
CDR3 DNA: TGCGCCAGCAGCCAATTGAGTGCGGGTGGCTACACCTTC
D gene: -
clone size: few
J gene: TRBJ1-2
V gene: TRBV4-3

CDR3 protein: CASRVRGTTGSINSPLHF
CDR3 DNA: TGTGCCAGCAGAGTTAGGGGGACGACGGGAAGTATTAATTCACCCCTCCACTTT
D gene: -
clone size: -
J gene: TRBJ1-6
V gene: TRBV27

CDR3 protein: CASSFGTSGIGGGYTF
CDR3 DNA: TGCGCCAGCAGCTTTGGGACAAGTGGAATAGGTGGTGGCTACACCTTC
D gene: -
clone size: -
J gene: TRBJ1-2
V gene: TRBV5-1

CDR3 protein: CASSPGTGGDGYTF
CDR3 DNA: TGTGCCAGCAGCCCCGGGACAGGGGGCGACGGCTACACCTTC
D gene: TRBD1
clone size: few
J gene: TRBJ1-2
V gene: TRBV7-8

CDR3 protein: CASRGTGGPQHF
CDR3 DNA: TGTGCCAGCAGAGGGACAGGGGGACCCCAGCATTTT
D gene: TRBD1
clone size: -
J gene: TRBJ1-5
V gene: TRBV6-5

CDR3 protein: CASSPEGTGSNQPQHF
CDR3 DNA: TGCGCCAGCAGCCCGGAAGGGACAGGTTCCAATCAGCCCCAGCATTTT
D gene: TRBD1
clone size: -
J gene: TRBJ1-5
V gene: TRBV5-1

CDR3 protein: CASSFSTGTYNEQFF
CDR3 DNA: TGTGCCAGCAGTTTTAGTACAGGGACGTACAATGAGCAGTTCTTC
D gene: -
clone size: -
J gene: TRBJ2-1
V gene: TRBV7-2

CDR3 protein: CASRGGSSYNSPLHF
CDR3 DNA: TGTGCCAGCAGAGGAGGCAGCTCCTATAATTCACCCCTCCACTTT
D gene: -
clone size: -
J gene: TRBJ1-6
V gene: TRBV6-5

CDR3 protein: CASSIGGGFSGNTIYF
CDR3 DNA: TGTGCCAGTAGTATAGGCGGGGGCTTCTCTGGAAACACCATATATTTT
D gene: -
clone size: -
J gene: TRBJ1-3
V gene: TRBV19

CDR3 protein: CASSRPGQGKLFF
CDR3 DNA: TGTGCCAGCAGCCGTCCGGGACAGGGAAAACTGTTTTTT
D gene: TRBD1
clone size: -
J gene: TRBJ1-4
V gene: TRBV7-9

CDR3 protein: CAWSAGTENQPQHF
CDR3 DNA: TGTGCCTGGAGTGCCGGGACTGAAAATCAGCCCCAGCATTTT
D gene: -
clone size: -
J gene: TRBJ1-5
V gene: TRBV30

CDR3 protein: CASSPMGRGYEQYF
CDR3 DNA: TGCGCCAGCAGCCCGATGGGCAGGGGGTACGAGCAGTACTTC
D gene: TRBD1
clone size: -
J gene: TRBJ2-7
V gene: TRBV5-1

CDR3 protein: CASSQGGSGGETQYF
CDR3 DNA: TGCGCCAGCAGCCAAGGAGGGTCGGGAGGAGAGACCCAGTACTTC
D gene: TRBD2
clone size: -
J gene: TRBJ2-5
V gene: TRBV4-1

CDR3 protein: CASSEDTDTGELFF
CDR3 DNA: TGTGCCAGCAGCGAGGACACCGACACCGGGGAGCTGTTTTTT
D gene: -
clone size: -
J gene: TRBJ2-2
V gene: TRBV2

CDR3 protein: CASSISGYTGELFF
CDR3 DNA: TGTGCCAGTAGTATTTCGGGGTACACCGGGGAGCTGTTTTTT
D gene: -
clone size: -
J gene: TRBJ2-2
V gene: TRBV19

CDR3 protein: CASSPVDRGGEAFF
CDR3 DNA: TGCGCCAGCAGCCCAGTGGACAGGGGCGGTGAAGCTTTCTTT
D gene: TRBD1
clone size: -
J gene: TRBJ1-1
V gene: TRBV4-1

CDR3 protein: CASSQDDNGNYGYTF
CDR3 DNA: TGCGCCAGCAGCCAAGATGATAACGGTAACTATGGCTACACCTTC
D gene: -
clone size: -
J gene: TRBJ1-2
V gene: TRBV4-1

CDR3 protein: CASSFRQGTSGANVLTF
CDR3 DNA: TGTGCCAGCAGCTTTAGACAGGGGACCTCTGGGGCCAACGTCCTGACTTTC
D gene: TRBD1
clone size: -
J gene: TRBJ2-6
V gene: TRBV7-9

CDR3 protein: CASSPRQDEKLFF
CDR3 DNA: TGTGCCAGCAGCCCTCGACAGGATGAAAAACTGTTTTTT
D gene: -
clone size: -
J gene: TRBJ1-4
V gene: TRBV7-9

CDR3 protein: CASSDMENSPLHF
CDR3 DNA: TGTGCCAGCAGTGATATGGAGAATTCACCCCTCCACTTT
D gene: -
clone size: few
J gene: TRBJ1-6
V gene: TRBV2

CDR3 protein: CATTIRGANTGELFF
CDR3 DNA: TGTGCCACGACGATCAGGGGCGCGAACACCGGGGAGCTGTTTTTT
D gene: -
clone size: -
J gene: TRBJ2-2
V gene: TRBV19

CDR3 protein: CASSTGHYYTEAFF
CDR3 DNA: TGTGCCAGTAGTACGGGACACTATTACACTGAAGCTTTCTTT
D gene: -
clone size: -
J gene: TRBJ1-1
V gene: TRBV19

CDR3 protein: CASSLGQGDGYTF
CDR3 DNA: TGCGCCAGCAGCTTGGGACAGGGTGATGGCTACACCTTC
D gene: TRBD1
clone size: -
J gene: TRBJ1-2
V gene: TRBV5-1

CDR3 protein: CAWSVTGLPNEKLFF
CDR3 DNA: TGTGCCTGGAGCGTTACAGGGCTCCCTAATGAAAAACTGTTTTTT
D gene: -
clone size: -
J gene: TRBJ1-4
V gene: TRBV30

CDR3 protein: CASSPGQGVYGYTF
CDR3 DNA: TGCGCCAGCAGCCCTGGACAGGGGGTGTATGGCTACACCTTC
D gene: TRBD1
clone size: -
J gene: TRBJ1-2
V gene: TRBV5-1

CDR3 protein: CASSLASTGQETQYF
CDR3 DNA: TGTGCCAGCAGCTTGGCCAGTACGGGGCAAGAGACCCAGTACTTC
D gene: -
clone size: few
J gene: TRBJ2-5
V gene: TRBV5-4

CDR3 protein: CASSPPGKWGNWNSPLHF
CDR3 DNA: TGTGCCAGCAGCCCCCCAGGGAAGTGGGGCAATTGGAATTCACCCCTCCACTTT
D gene: -
clone size: -
J gene: TRBJ1-6
V gene: TRBV5-8

CDR3 protein: CASSQGGTGNQPQHF
CDR3 DNA: TGTGCCAGCTCACAAGGGGGCACGGGCAATCAGCCCCAGCATTTT
D gene: TRBD1
clone size: -
J gene: TRBJ1-5
V gene: TRBV18

CDR3 protein: CASSQVLGRNNQPQHF
CDR3 DNA: TGCGCCAGCAGCCAAGTACTGGGGAGGAACAATCAGCCCCAGCATTTT
D gene: -
clone size: -
J gene: TRBJ1-5
V gene: TRBV4-1

CDR3 protein: CASSLVEGSYTF
CDR3 DNA: TGTGCCAGCAGCTTAGTGGAGGGCTCCTACACCTTC
D gene: -
clone size: -
J gene: TRBJ1-2
V gene: TRBV7-8

CDR3 protein: CASRGGFTQPQHF
CDR3 DNA: TGTGCCAGTCGGGGGGGGTTTACTCAGCCCCAGCATTTT
D gene: -
clone size: -
J gene: TRBJ1-5
V gene: TRBV19

CDR3 protein: CASALAGGLETQYF
CDR3 DNA: TGTGCCAGCGCCCTAGCGGGGGGGCTTGAGACCCAGTACTTC
D gene: TRBD2
clone size: -
J gene: TRBJ2-5
V gene: TRBV3-1/TRBV3-2

CDR3 protein: CASSWDSNNEQFF
CDR3 DNA: TGTGCCAGCTCATGGGACAGCAACAATGAGCAGTTCTTC
D gene: TRBD1
clone size: -
J gene: TRBJ2-1
V gene: TRBV18

CDR3 protein: CARSSPATRGGAGQETQYF
CDR3 DNA: TGCGCCCGCAGCTCACCCGCGACTCGCGGGGGGGCCGGCCAAGAGACCCAGTACTTC
D gene: TRBD2
clone size: -
J gene: TRBJ2-5
V gene: TRBV5-1

CDR3 protein: CASERSDGELFF
CDR3 DNA: TGTGCCAGCGAGAGGTCCGACGGGGAGCTGTTTTTT
D gene: -
clone size: -
J gene: TRBJ2-2
V gene: TRBV28

CDR3 protein: CASSRTGFQNTEAFF
CDR3 DNA: TGTGCCAGCAGTCGGACAGGGTTCCAGAACACTGAAGCTTTCTTT
D gene: TRBD1
clone size: once
J gene: TRBJ1-1
V gene: TRBV6-2/TRBV6-3